One T cell receptor (beta chain) is described in this entry. V lost 7 bases and J 1 base, leaving 13 bases between the germline ends. Germline CDR1 reads SQVTM; CDR2 reads ANQGSEA. This CDR3 is 13 amino acids long. Assay used: immunoSEQ multiplex PCR; TCRdb lists only in-frame clones, some missing. The data show about 270,000 clones, about four fifths seen once. These data originate in a study of blood T cell repertoires in COVID-19. The receptor was derived from a human donor with COVID-19, enrolled during active disease. The donor label of this sample is uncertain. The sample taken for sequencing was peripheral blood. J is TRBJ2-5 and V is TRBV29-1, with a tentative D call TRBD2 (6 bases). CDR3 nucleotides: TGCAGCGCCGGGAGAGATCCCCAAGAGACCCAGTACTTC. Its protein product is CSAGRDPQETQYF.